This is a list of T cell receptor beta chains from one sample in a study of blood T cell repertoires in COVID-19. Clones were read by immunoSEQ multiplex PCR, and TCRdb kept only the in-frame ones, dropping some. The data contain 95,000 to 130,000 clones, 75% to 95% of them singletons. Material: peripheral blood. Receptor source: a human donor with active COVID-19. The donor label of this sample is uncertain. CDR3s include the opening cysteine and the closing phenylalanine or tryptophan. The D gene is left open where the match is weak. Some rows mark clone size as missing; the rest say once, few, many or name a class of expanded clone.

TGTGCCAGCAGTCCCGGACAGGGGAACACAGATACGCAGTATTTT,CASSPGQGNTDTQYF,TRBV6-6,TRBJ2-3,.,TRBD1
TGTGCCAGCACGCAGGGCCCTAGAGACACAGATACGCAGTATTTT,CASTQGPRDTDTQYF,TRBV9,TRBJ2-3,.,.
TGTGCCAGCAGCAAGACAGCCAACTATGGCTACACCTTC,CASSKTANYGYTF,TRBV6-5,TRBJ1-2,.,.
TGTGCCAGCAGTTATCCGTCGGGACAGCCCACCGGGGAGCTGTTTTTT,CASSYPSGQPTGELFF,TRBV6-2/TRBV6-3,TRBJ2-2,.,TRBD1
TGTGCCAGCAGCATGACAGGGCCAGGGTATGAGCAGTTCTTC,CASSMTGPGYEQFF,TRBV28,TRBJ2-1,.,TRBD1
TGTGCCAGCAGCCAAGGGGCAGTCTACGAGCAGTACTTC,CASSQGAVYEQYF,TRBV14,TRBJ2-7,.,.
TGTGCCAGCAGCACCGACAGGGGCAATTCACCCCTCCACTTT,CASSTDRGNSPLHF,TRBV7-9,TRBJ1-6,few,TRBD1
TGTGCCAGCAGCCAAGTTATGACGGGGGGCTTCTCCTACGAGCAGTACTTC,CASSQVMTGGFSYEQYF,TRBV3-1/TRBV3-2,TRBJ2-7,.,.
TGTGCCAGTAGTACAGTGGGACAGAAGGATTCACCCCTCCACTTT,CASSTVGQKDSPLHF,TRBV19,TRBJ1-6,.,TRBD1
TGTGCCAGCAGTTATTTTGGACAGGGCGCCTACGAGCAGTACTTC,CASSYFGQGAYEQYF,TRBV6-5,TRBJ2-7,.,TRBD1
TGCAGTGCTAGTGGCGGGGGGGCCTACAATGAGCAGTTCTTC,CSASGGGAYNEQFF,TRBV20-1,TRBJ2-1,.,TRBD2
TGTGCCAGCAGTTACGTCGGACTAGCGACCGGGGAGCTGTTTTTT,CASSYVGLATGELFF,TRBV6-2/TRBV6-3,TRBJ2-2,.,TRBD2
TGTGCCTGGAGTGCGGGGGGCCGGGGAGCAGATACGCAGTATTTT,CAWSAGGRGADTQYF,TRBV30,TRBJ2-3,.,.
TGTGCCATCAGTGAGGGGGACAAAGCTAACTATGGCTACACCTTC,CAISEGDKANYGYTF,TRBV10-3,TRBJ1-2,.,.
TGTGCCAGTAGTTCTAGCGGGGCTGAGCAGTTCTTC,CASSSSGAEQFF,TRBV19,TRBJ2-1,once,TRBD2
TGTGCCAGCAGCGCAGGGGCGGGGGGGACACTGGAGCAGTTCTTC,CASSAGAGGTLEQFF,TRBV7-2,TRBJ2-1,.,TRBD2
TGTGCCAGCAGCTTGTTGTTGGGCGCAACTAATGAAAAACTGTTTTTT,CASSLLLGATNEKLFF,TRBV5-6,TRBJ1-4,.,.
TGTGCCAGCAGTGACAGGTTCACTGAAGCTTTCTTT,CASSDRFTEAFF,TRBV6-1,TRBJ1-1,.,.
TGTGCCAGTAGTATAGATTTGACAGAGAACACTGAAGCTTTCTTT,CASSIDLTENTEAFF,TRBV19,TRBJ1-1,.,.
TGTGCCAGCAATATGGGGTCGGGATCCACCACAGATACGCAGTATTTT,CASNMGSGSTTDTQYF,TRBV27,TRBJ2-3,.,.
TGTGCCAGCAGCCCCGGGCAGGGGGTGCGGTGGGGGTATACTGAAGCTTTCTTT,CASSPGQGVRWGYTEAFF,TRBV11-3,TRBJ1-1,.,TRBD1
TGTGCCAGCAGCTCCACTCCGTCACTCGCTCGCACTGGGGCCAACGTCCTGACTTTC,CASSSTPSLARTGANVLTF,TRBV13,TRBJ2-6,few,.
TGTGCCAGCAGGCCGGGGGGGGACACTGAAGCTTTCTTT,CASRPGGDTEAFF,TRBV28,TRBJ1-1,once,.
TGTGCCAGCAGCTTAGGAGTCTACGAGCAGTACTTC,CASSLGVYEQYF,TRBV7-2,TRBJ2-7,once,.
TGTGCCAGCAGCCGACAGGGGGTTGAGGGGGAGCTGTTTTTT,CASSRQGVEGELFF,TRBV5-4,TRBJ2-2,.,TRBD1
TGTGCCAGCAGTTTCTCGCCGGGACTAGGATCTAGCACAGATACGCAGTATTTT,CASSFSPGLGSSTDTQYF,TRBV28,TRBJ2-3,.,TRBD2
TGTGCCAGTAGTTTTGACAGTAACTATGGCTACACCTTC,CASSFDSNYGYTF,TRBV19,TRBJ1-2,.,.